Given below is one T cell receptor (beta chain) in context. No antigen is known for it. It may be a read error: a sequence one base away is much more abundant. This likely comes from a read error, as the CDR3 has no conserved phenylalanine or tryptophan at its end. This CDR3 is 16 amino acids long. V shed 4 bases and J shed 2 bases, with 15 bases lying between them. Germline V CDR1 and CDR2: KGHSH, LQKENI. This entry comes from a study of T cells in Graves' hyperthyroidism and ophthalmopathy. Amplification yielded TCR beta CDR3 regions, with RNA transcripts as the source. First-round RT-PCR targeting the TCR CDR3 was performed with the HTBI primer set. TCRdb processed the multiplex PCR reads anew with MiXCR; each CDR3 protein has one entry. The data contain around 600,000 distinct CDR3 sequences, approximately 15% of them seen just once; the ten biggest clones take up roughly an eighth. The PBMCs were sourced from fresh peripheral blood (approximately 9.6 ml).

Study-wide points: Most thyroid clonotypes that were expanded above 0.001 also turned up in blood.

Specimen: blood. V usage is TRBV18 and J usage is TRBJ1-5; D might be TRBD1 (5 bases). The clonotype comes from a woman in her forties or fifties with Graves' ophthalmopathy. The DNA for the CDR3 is TGTGCCAGCTCACTAACAGGAGGCCGGGGCAATCAGCCCCAGCATTGT. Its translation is CASSLTGGRGNQPQHC.